This is a list of T cell receptor beta chains from one sample in a study of control samples from healthy donors and cancer patients. TCRdb's copy holds only in-frame clones and misses some; the assay was immunoSEQ multiplex PCR. Seen here are roughly 130,000 clones, more than 85% observed once, and the top ten hold 1.7%. Sequenced material: PBMCs. The source is a man in his forties or fifties with head and neck cancer. Each CDR3 is given with its conserved first and last residue.

j_call: TRBJ2-5; v_call: TRBV5-8; cdr3_aa: CASSLRGRETQYF
j_call: TRBJ2-6; v_call: TRBV6-1; cdr3_aa: CASSGEKGGVAGANVLTF
j_call: TRBJ2-5; v_call: TRBV6-2/TRBV6-3; cdr3_aa: CASSPTDRQTQYF
j_call: TRBJ2-1; v_call: TRBV6-5; cdr3_aa: CASSSLAGGVNEQFF
j_call: TRBJ2-7; v_call: TRBV28; cdr3_aa: CASSLTHEQYF
j_call: TRBJ1-5; v_call: TRBV12-5; cdr3_aa: CASGPPGIRNQPQHF
j_call: TRBJ2-3; v_call: TRBV9; cdr3_aa: CASSVWPVSSGATDTQYF
j_call: TRBJ2-5; v_call: TRBV4-1; cdr3_aa: CASSQGATSGGQETQYF
j_call: TRBJ1-1; v_call: TRBV7-2; cdr3_aa: CASHRDSGTEAFF
j_call: TRBJ2-1; v_call: TRBV4-2; cdr3_aa: CASSQPGTPGGEQFF
j_call: TRBJ2-7; v_call: TRBV3-1/TRBV3-2; cdr3_aa: CASSPLGVSYEQYF
j_call: TRBJ1-1; v_call: TRBV7-2; cdr3_aa: CASSSDISAGARGEAFF
j_call: TRBJ1-2; v_call: TRBV3-1/TRBV3-2; cdr3_aa: CASSQIAAAGYGYTF
j_call: TRBJ2-5; v_call: TRBV7-2; cdr3_aa: CASSPSGGASRAQYF
j_call: TRBJ1-2; v_call: TRBV10-1; cdr3_aa: CASMGRGPYGYTF